One sample yielded the 10 T cell receptor beta chains listed below, sequenced in a study of blood T cell repertoires in COVID-19 (dated by TCRdb to the early 2020s). Library generation was performed with the immunoSEQ multiplex PCR assay. TCRdb's version of the immuneACCESS table is confined to in-frame rearrangements and falls short of the full clone set. An unresolved V gene accounts for under half of the shortfall where checked; the remainder is of unknown origin. A total of 300,000 or so clones appear in this sample, roughly 90% of them only once. The ten largest clonotypes hold approximately 0.93% of the sample. The sequenced sample was PBMCs or T cells enriched from blood (not recorded which). All receptors derive from a woman between 25 and 40 years old who had recovered from COVID-19.

The chain combines TRBV2 with TRBJ1-5, with 7 bases aligning to TRBD1. The CDR3 sequence is 14 residues long. V dropped 6 bases and J dropped 5; count of bases not matched to a gene: 7. CDR1 and CDR2 from the germline V gene are SNHLY and FYNNEI. CDR3 in DNA: TGTGCCAGCAGGGTACAGGGGACATATCAGCCCCAGCATTTT. It translates to CASRVQGTYQPQHF.

This chain uses TRBV11-2 with TRBJ1-1; the D gene is possibly TRBD1 (5 bases). CDR3 size: 14 residues. Trimming pared 6 bases from V and 1 base from J, leaving 12 bases between. Germline lookup yields CDR1 SGHAT and CDR2 FQNNGV. CDR3 residues: CASSTQTANTEAFF. CDR3 bases: TGTGCCAGCAGTACCCAGACAGCGAACACTGAAGCTTTCTTT.

The V call is TRBV9, the J call TRBJ2-3, with D perhaps matching TRBD1 (6 bases). V dropped 2 bases and J dropped 4 bases, with 14 bases sitting between them. Per the germline V gene, CDR1 is SGDLS and CDR2 is YYNGEE. The CDR3 loop spans 15 amino acids. CDR3 in DNA: TGTGCCAGCAGCGTTTCCGGCAGGGGTGCAGATACGCAGTATTTT. Encoded protein: CASSVSGRGADTQYF.

The chain carries TRBV5-4 and TRBJ2-7; D is perhaps TRBD2 (6 bases). The CDR3 covers 16 residues. Germline V gene sequence: CDR1 SGHNT, CDR2 YYREEE (reference sequence). Trimming shortened V by 4 bases and J by 0 bases, and 17 bases separated the two germline ends. CDR3: CASSPPGDRSSYEQYF. The CDR3 bases are TGTGCCAGCAGCCCCCCGGGGGACCGAAGCTCCTACGAGCAGTACTTC. The variable domain in full, completed from reference TRBV5-4 and TRBJ2-7, reads ETGVTQSPTHLIKTRGQQVTLRCSSQSGHNTVSWYQQALGQGPQFIFQYYREEENGRGNFPPRFSGLQFPNYSSELNVNALELDDSALYLCASSPPGDRSSYEQYFGPGTRLTVT.

The chain combines TRBV3-1 (or the pseudogene TRBV3-2) with TRBJ2-7; D is possibly TRBD2 (5 bases). The germline gives CDR1 LGHDT, CDR2 YNNKEL (reference sequence). The CDR3 contains 14 residues. The V gene lost 4 bases and the J gene lost 3 bases, with 13 bases spanning the gap. The chain's CDR3 is CASSLDPGSYEQYF. The CDR3 nucleotides read TGTGCCAGCAGCCTAGACCCGGGGAGCTACGAGCAGTACTTC.

This chain joins TRBV19 and TRBJ1-2; D is possibly TRBD1 (5 bases). Germline V CDR1 and CDR2: LNHDA, SQIVND (reference sequence). V shed 2 bases and J shed 3 bases, with 13 bases lying between them. The CDR3 totals 15 residues. CDR3 bases: TGTGCCAGTAGTATACGACAGCCGGGAGACTATGGCTACACCTTC. The encoded protein is CASSIRQPGDYGYTF.

This rearrangement joins TRBV3-1 (or the pseudogene TRBV3-2) to TRBJ1-1; 7 bases are shared with TRBD1. This CDR3 has 14 residues. After removal of 6 bases from V and 1 base from J, the junction contained 5 bases not matched to a gene. CDR1 is LGHDT and CDR2 is YNNKEL in the germline V gene (reference sequence). The CDR3 DNA reads TGTGCCAGCAGGACCGGACAGGCGAACACTGAAGCTTTCTTT. Encoded protein: CASRTGQANTEAFF.

The chain joins TRBV27 to TRBJ2-7, with TRBD1 identical over 8 bases. CDR1 MNHEY and CDR2 SMNVEV come from the germline V gene (reference sequence). The CDR3 loop spans 13 amino acids. Losses at the gene ends were 3 bases for V and 3 bases for J; bases not matched to a gene: 1. The CDR3 here is CASSFTGGYEQYF. The CDR3 DNA follows: TGTGCCAGCAGTTTTACAGGGGGCTACGAGCAGTACTTC.

The chain has TRBV6-4 and TRBJ2-1, with 7 bases matching TRBD2. There are 14 residues in the CDR3. Germline lookup yields CDR1 MRHNA and CDR2 SNTAGT. The ends lost 4 bases at V and 6 bases at J; junction bases unmatched: 6. The CDR3: CASSVRTSGNEQFF. The DNA for the CDR3 is TGTGCCAGCAGTGTCAGGACTAGTGGCAATGAGCAGTTCTTC.

The J gene is TRBJ2-2, the V gene TRBV5-4; D possibly corresponds to TRBD1 (5 bases). The CDR3 is 14 residues long. Trimming took 2 bases from V and 4 from J, leaving 9 bases between them. Germline V gene sequence: CDR1 SGHNT, CDR2 YYREEE (reference sequence). For the CDR3, the DNA is TGTGCCAGCAGCTTAGGCAGGGCCACCGGGGAGCTGTTTTTT. Amino acid sequence: CASSLGRATGELFF.